This T cell receptor beta chain appears in the sequencing data of a study of T cells in Graves' hyperthyroidism and ophthalmopathy. Germline CDR1 and CDR2: SEHNR and FQNEAQ (reference sequence). The CDR3 length is 17 residues. Points on this clonotype: Relative to the germline gene, one junction end is altered; a read error may explain this.

Pregnant or lactating patients were excluded, as were those with uncontrolled infection or other autoimmune disease. Using RNA transcripts as the source, TCR beta CDR3 regions were amplified. An initial round of RT-PCR targeting the TCR CDR3 relied on the HTBI primer set. MiXCR, applied by TCRdb to the multiplex PCR reads, yields one record per CDR3 protein. The table records hundreds of thousands of distinct CDR3 sequences, roughly 46% of them present only once. Sample: peripheral blood or thyroid tissue (not recorded which). This clonotype was sampled from an adult man with Graves' disease, either hyperthyroidism or ophthalmopathy (not recorded which). The chain recombines TRBV7-9 with TRBJ1-2, with D possibly TRBD1 on 6 matching bases. In nucleotides, the CDR3 is TGTGCCAGCAGCCAAGAGGGGGTACGGCAGAGACTCTATGGCTACATCTTC. Translating gives CASSQEGVRQRLYGYIF.